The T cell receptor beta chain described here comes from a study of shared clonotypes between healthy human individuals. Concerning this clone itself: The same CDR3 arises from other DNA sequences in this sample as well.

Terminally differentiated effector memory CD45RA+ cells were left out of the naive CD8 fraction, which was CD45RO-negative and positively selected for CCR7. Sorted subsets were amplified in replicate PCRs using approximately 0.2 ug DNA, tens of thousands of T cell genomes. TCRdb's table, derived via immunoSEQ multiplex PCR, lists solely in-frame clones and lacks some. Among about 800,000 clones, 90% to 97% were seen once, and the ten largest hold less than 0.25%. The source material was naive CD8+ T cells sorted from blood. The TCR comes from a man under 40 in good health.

Written as DNA, the CDR3 is TGTGCCAGCAGTACCGGAACGTACGAGCAGTACTTC. It encodes CASSTGTYEQYF. V and J are TRBV28 and TRBJ2-7, with no clear D. Per germline, CDR1 MDHEN and CDR2 SYDVKM. V gave up 5 bases and J gave up 4 bases, with 9 bases separating them. CDR3 length equals 12 residues.